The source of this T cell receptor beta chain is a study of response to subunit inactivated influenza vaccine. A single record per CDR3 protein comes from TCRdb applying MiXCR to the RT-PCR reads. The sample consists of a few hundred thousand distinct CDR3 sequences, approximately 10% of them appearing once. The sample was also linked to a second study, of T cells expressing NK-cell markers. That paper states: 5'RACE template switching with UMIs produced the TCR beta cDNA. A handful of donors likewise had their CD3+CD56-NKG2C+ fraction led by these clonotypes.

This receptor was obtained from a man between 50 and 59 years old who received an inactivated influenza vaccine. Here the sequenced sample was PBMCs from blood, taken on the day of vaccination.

CDR3 region: CASRPIEAFF. Written as DNA, the CDR3 is TGTGCCAGCAGGCCCATTGAAGCTTTCTTT. The J gene is TRBJ1-1, the V gene TRBV12-3 or TRBV12-4, with D hard to call. This CDR3 region has 10 residues. Trimming removed 6 bases at V and 7 bases at J, with 6 bases between.